The 28 T cell receptor beta chains below all came from one sample that was sequenced in a study of shared clonotypes between healthy human individuals. Data came from immunoSEQ multiplex PCR; TCRdb stores just in-frame clones and leaves some out. Among fewer than 600,000 clones listed, around 79% were seen once. The sample comprised PBMCs. The receptors come from a middle-aged woman in good health. Some clones in this sample may be carry-over from other donors' samples.

The chain combines TRBV10-3 with TRBJ2-7; TRBD1 aligns across 8 bases. With 0 bases clipped from V and 7 bases from J, the junction kept 11 bases outside the gene matches. The CDR3 is 16 amino acids. Germline lookup yields CDR1 ENHRY and CDR2 SYGVKD. The CDR3 sequence is CAISESMTGVRREQYF. In DNA, the CDR3 is TGTGCCATCAGTGAGTCGATGACAGGGGTTCGGCGAGAGCAGTACTTC.

The chain links TRBV2 to TRBJ2-2, with D maybe TRBD1 (6 bases). In germline, CDR1 is SNHLY, CDR2 FYNNEI. Trimming took 6 bases from V and 5 from J, leaving 10 bases between them. This CDR3 is built from 13 residues. DNA of the CDR3: TGTGCCAGCAGCGTACAGGGTACCGGGGAGCTGTTTTTT. Amino acid sequence: CASSVQGTGELFF.

This clone was counted a few times. The chain joins TRBV7-9 to TRBJ1-1; TRBD1 might be the D (6 bases). The germline V and J ends were trimmed by 4 bases and 4 bases, with 22 bases remaining between them. CDR1 and CDR2 from the germline V gene are SEHNR and FQNEAQ (reference sequence). This CDR3 is built from 17 residues. This CDR3 is CASSSRGLWEGGTEAFF. CDR3 coding DNA: TGTGCCAGCAGCTCGCGCGGGCTGTGGGAGGGGGGCACTGAAGCTTTCTTT.

CDR3 region: CAWSVREKLFF. The CDR3 nucleotides read TGTGCCTGGAGTGTGCGTGAAAAACTGTTTTTT. The J gene is TRBJ1-4, the V gene TRBV30; D ambiguous. The V end lost 0 bases, the J end lost 7 bases, and 3 bases lay between the germline ends. Per germline, CDR1 GTSNPN and CDR2 SVGIG (reference sequence). This CDR3 contains 11 residues.

The chain has TRBV27 and TRBJ2-1; tentatively, D is TRBD1 (5 bases). This CDR3 is built from 14 residues. Looked up from germline, CDR1 is MNHEY and CDR2 is SMNVEV (reference sequence). V lost 6 bases to trimming and J lost 5 bases, with 14 bases between them. The CDR3 nucleotides are TGTGCCAGCAGGGGGCCTCAGCTCCACAATGAGCAGTTCTTC. Residues: CASRGPQLHNEQFF.

J is TRBJ2-7 and V is TRBV5-5; 11 nucleotides align to TRBD2. Germline V gene sequence: CDR1 SGHKS, CDR2 YYEKEE (reference sequence). V trimming: 2 bases; J trimming: 5 bases; junction bases outside the gene matches: 12. The CDR3 runs 17 residues. The CDR3 reads CASSFGLAGGYSHEQYF. For the CDR3, the DNA is TGTGCCAGCAGCTTTGGGCTAGCGGGAGGTTATTCCCACGAGCAGTACTTC.

J is TRBJ1-2 and V is TRBV4-1; 9 bases are a match to TRBD1. The CDR3 has 14 residues. V was pared by 4 bases and J by 4 bases, with 4 bases of the junction left unmatched. The germline V gene encodes CDR1 MGHRA and CDR2 YSYEKL. This CDR3 is CASSPGQGGYGYTF. The CDR3 DNA follows: TGCGCCAGCAGCCCGGGACAGGGCGGCTATGGCTACACCTTC.

The CDR3 protein is CASAGLNLTDTQYF. CDR3 sequence (DNA): TGTGCCAGCGCGGGACTGAACCTCACAGATACGCAGTATTTT. This chain connects TRBV21-1 to TRBJ2-3; the D call in the table, TRBD2, was not verified against the DNA. TRBV21-1 represents a pseudogene. The CDR3 length is 14 residues.

The rearrangement uses TRBV18 and TRBJ1-2, with a tentative D call TRBD1 (5 bases). The CDR3 extends over 13 amino acids. Germline-derived CDR1 and CDR2 are KGHSH and LQKENI. Trimming cost V 1 base and J 6 bases, with 9 bases left between them. The CDR3 is CASSPLPGDGYTF. The DNA for the CDR3 is TGTGCCAGCTCACCACTCCCGGGGGATGGCTACACCTTC.

The genes are TRBV5-1 and TRBJ2-5; no reliable D call. With the DNA end fitting TRBJ2-7 better, the J assignment may be wrong. CDR3 length equals 12 residues. Germline CDR1 reads SGHRS; CDR2 reads YFSETQ. CDR3 DNA sequence: TGCGCCAGCAGCTTGACAGCCTACGAGCAGTACTTC. It codes for CASSLTAYEQYF.

The rearrangement joins TRBV28 to TRBJ1-4; TRBD1 is a possible D gene (5 bases). V was trimmed by 3 bases and J by 0 bases, leaving 14 bases between them. The V gene's germline CDR1 is MDHEN and CDR2 SYDVKM. The CDR3 runs 17 residues. CDR3 sequence reads: CASSFPGAAATNEKLFF. The CDR3 DNA follows: TGTGCCAGCAGTTTCCCCGGGGCTGCCGCAACTAATGAAAAACTGTTTTTT.

The gene calls are TRBV19 and TRBJ2-3; TRBD1 might be the D (6 bases). The CDR3 contains 14 residues. Trimming removed 7 bases from V and 5 bases from J, with 16 bases in between. Per germline, CDR1 LNHDA and CDR2 SQIVND (reference sequence). The CDR3 loop reads CASTFRGLGDTQYF. CDR3 nucleotides: TGTGCCAGTACTTTCAGGGGATTGGGAGATACGCAGTATTTT.

In this sample, this clone turned up a few times. The chain has TRBV2 and TRBJ2-5, with TRBD2 matching 7 bases. Germline CDR1 and CDR2: SNHLY and FYNNEI. The CDR3 sequence is 13 residues long. The ends lost 11 bases at V and 1 base at J; junction bases unmatched: 7. The CDR3 region is CALGLAAQETQYF. The CDR3 nucleotides are TGTGCCCTTGGGCTAGCGGCCCAAGAGACCCAGTACTTC.

The chain couples TRBV28 to TRBJ2-2; D is uncertain. CDR1 MDHEN and CDR2 SYDVKM come from the germline V gene. CDR3 size: 16 residues. The V gene lost 7 bases and the J gene lost 4 bases, with 19 bases spanning the gap. CDR3 protein: CASNPRQRGFTGELFF. CDR3 bases: TGTGCCAGCAACCCGAGACAACGCGGATTCACCGGGGAGCTGTTTTTT.

The V and J genes are TRBV4-3 and TRBJ1-4; D ambiguous. The CDR3 is 15 amino acids. Germline CDR1 LGHNA, CDR2 YSLEER. Trimming pared 4 bases from V and 3 bases from J, leaving 12 bases between. The DNA for the CDR3 is TGCGCCAGCAGCCCTACGGGGAACCCTAATGAAAAACTGTTTTTT. Protein: CASSPTGNPNEKLFF.

This chain links TRBV7-9 with TRBJ2-7, with D tentatively TRBD2 (6 bases). V lost 4 bases, J lost 2 bases, and 12 bases lay in between. From germline, CDR1 is SEHNR and CDR2 FQNEAQ (reference sequence). CDR3 size: 14 residues. The CDR3 spells CASSSGLIPYEQYF. The CDR3 region has the DNA TGTGCCAGCAGCTCCGGACTAATCCCCTACGAGCAGTACTTC.

This clone was picked up a small number of times. The chain has TRBV19 and TRBJ2-2; 12 nucleotides line up with TRBD1. The CDR3 sequence is 16 residues long. V lost 10 bases and J lost 1; bases outside the gene matches: 7. Germline V gene data show CDR1 as LNHDA and CDR2 as SQIVND (reference sequence). The CDR3 DNA sequence: TGTGCCACGTCCGGGACAGGGGGCGAGAACACCGGGGAGCTGTTTTTT. It yields the protein CATSGTGGENTGELFF.

The chain couples TRBV10-3 to TRBJ1-5, with 9 bases lining up with TRBD1. The germline CDR1 and CDR2 sequences are ENHRY and SYGVKD. The junction had 11 bases not matched to a gene; V was cut back by 2 bases and J by 9 bases. The CDR3 runs to 16 residues. CDR3 DNA: TGTGCCATCAGTGAGCCCGGACAGGGGCACAGAGTGCCCCAGCATTTT. Protein: CAISEPGQGHRVPQHF.

This clone was observed a handful of times. J is TRBJ1-1 and V is TRBV28; a weak D match, TRBD1 (5 bases). CDR1 MDHEN and CDR2 SYDVKM come from the germline V gene. This CDR3 contains 15 residues. V was pared by 7 bases and J by 1 base, with 16 bases between. CDR3 in DNA: TGTGCCAGCACCGACAGCGCAGTGCCGAACACTGAAGCTTTCTTT. Translation: CASTDSAVPNTEAFF.

The chain is built from TRBV13 and TRBJ1-1, with TRBD1 as a possible D gene (5 bases). This CDR3 has 13 amino acids. The germline V gene has CDR1 PRHDT and CDR2 FYEKMQ (reference sequence). Trimming shortened V by 7 bases and J by 10 bases, and 19 bases separated the two germline ends. The CDR3 spells CASTLGAGPGAFF. DNA for the CDR3: TGTGCCAGCACCCTAGGAGCAGGGCCGGGAGCTTTCTTT.

The CDR3, as DNA: TGTGCCAGCAGCTTCGACAGCAGGGGAGCCGGGGAGCTGTTTTTT. Amino acids: CASSFDSRGAGELFF. J is TRBJ2-2 and V is TRBV7-3; D is perhaps TRBD1 (6 bases). Germline V gene lookup returns CDR1 SGHTA and CDR2 FQGTGA. The V end was cut by 3 bases, the J end by 6 bases, with 14 bases between. The CDR3 runs to 15 residues.

This clone was seen at least ten times. Other DNA sequences of this sample code for an identical CDR3. V and J are TRBV7-8 and TRBJ1-2; 10 bases match TRBD1. V trimming: 1 base; J trimming: 6 bases; junction bases outside the gene matches: 2. The CDR3 is 14 amino acids. Germline lookup yields CDR1 SGHVS and CDR2 FQNEAQ. CDR3 residues: CASSLVGQGDGYTF. The CDR3 DNA reads TGTGCCAGCAGCTTAGTAGGACAGGGGGATGGCTACACCTTC.

The V gene is TRBV4-3, the J gene TRBJ2-1; 7 nucleotides agree with TRBD1. The CDR3 totals 18 residues. V shed 1 base and J 4 bases; nucleotides not matched to a gene: 13. From germline, CDR1 is LGHNA and CDR2 YSLEER. The CDR3 DNA sequence: TGCGCCAGCAGCCAAGTAGCCCCCGGCAGGGGGTATTACAATGAGCAGTTCTTC. Translation gives CASSQVAPGRGYYNEQFF.

The chain joins TRBV19 to TRBJ2-1; 12 positions match TRBD2. Unmatched junction bases numbered 10, after V lost 1 base and J lost 0 bases. CDR1 is LNHDA and CDR2 is SQIVND in the germline V gene (reference sequence). The CDR3 is 20 residues long. The CDR3 region has the DNA TGTGCCAGTAGTATAGGTATCACTAGCGGGAGGCCCTTCTCCTACAATGAGCAGTTCTTC. This encodes CASSIGITSGRPFSYNEQFF.

This chain connects TRBV5-6 to TRBJ1-5; D unclear. This CDR3 spans 13 amino acids. V was clipped by 0 bases and J by 5 bases, with 6 bases between them. The germline gives CDR1 SGHDT, CDR2 YYEEEE. For the CDR3, the DNA is TGTGCCAGCAGCTTGGGACCGGATCAGCCCCAGCATTTT. It is translated as CASSLGPDQPQHF. Using reference TRBV5-6 and TRBJ1-5 for the parts outside the CDR3, the full variable domain is DAGVTQSPTHLIKTRGQQVTLRCSPKSGHDTVSWYQQALGQGPQFIFQYYEEEERQRGNFPDRFSGHQFPNYSSELNVNALLLGDSALYLCASSLGPDQPQHFGDGTRLSIL.

This clone was recorded a few times. This chain connects TRBV6-1 to TRBJ1-5, with 9 bases fitting TRBD1. The germline V gene has CDR1 MNHNS and CDR2 SASEGT. V was pared by 7 bases and J by 9 bases, with 13 bases of the junction left unmatched. The CDR3 has 15 amino acids. The DNA of the CDR3 is TGTGCCAGCAAAGAGTCGGGACAGGGCTGGTGGCCCCAGCATTTT. Its translation: CASKESGQGWWPQHF.

Comments on this clone: The same CDR3 is also encoded by other DNA sequences in this sample. The CDR3 nucleotides read TGTGCCAGCAGTCTCGGAGCGGGAGTAGATACGCAGTATTTT. It codes for CASSLGAGVDTQYF. The chain links TRBV7-2 to TRBJ2-3; 8 bases align to TRBD2. CDR1 SGHTA and CDR2 FQGNSA come from the germline V gene. The CDR3 extends over 14 amino acids. J lost 5 bases, V lost 6 bases, and 7 bases had no gene match.

The rearrangement links TRBV28 to TRBJ2-1, with D possibly TRBD2 on 5 matching bases. Trimming took off 5 bases at V and 6 bases at J, with 23 bases between the two ends. Germline V gives CDR1 MDHEN, CDR2 SYDVKM. This CDR3 contains 17 residues. The CDR3 reads CASSPPQTIPWGNEQFF. The CDR3 DNA sequence: TGTGCCAGCAGTCCGCCCCAGACTATCCCCTGGGGCAATGAGCAGTTCTTC.